Given below is one T cell receptor (beta chain) in context. Its specificity is unknown. Measured with immunoSEQ multiplex PCR; TCRdb has only the in-frame clones, and not every one. The data show 20,000 to 25,000 clones, with approximately 74% seen just once and around a sixth held by the top ten. This sample was included in a study of pediatric ulcerative colitis. Unmatched junction bases numbered 3, after V lost 0 bases and J lost 3 bases. There are 17 residues in the CDR3. Germline V gene lookup returns CDR1 PRHDT and CDR2 FYEKMQ (reference sequence). Study-level points and caveats: Blood-rectal clonal overlap within each person was significantly higher in ulcerative colitis patients than controls.

One to two pinch biopsies were taken from the rectum during colonoscopy. Sequencing was performed on gut tissue. The receptor was derived from a boy younger than 18 with severe ulcerative colitis. This chain connects TRBV13 to TRBJ2-2; TRBD1 agrees at 11 bases. The CDR3 nucleotides are TGTGCCAGCAGCTTAGGACGGACAGGGGGCTACACCGGGGAGCTGTTTTTT. It specifies CASSLGRTGGYTGELFF.